This TCR beta chain appears in the sequencing data of a study of CD8+CD57+ T cells in acquired aplastic anemia. Background on the study: The average for DNA from sorted CD4+ and CD8+ cells was 3.2 ug. CD4+ reads averaged roughly 9.9 million in healthy donors.

It was genomic DNA that served as the template for profiling TCR beta VDJ and CDR3. TCRdb redid the calling of the reads with MiXCR, one entry per CDR3 protein. Seen here are under 200,000 distinct CDR3 sequences, under 75% observed once, and the top ten hold 35% to 50%. Trimming removed 7 bases at V and 1 base at J, with 21 bases between. The CDR3 consists of 17 residues. The germline V gene encodes CDR1 SGHVS and CDR2 FQNEAQ. The sequenced sample was sorted CD4+, CD8+, or CD8+CD57+ T cells (not recorded which) from PBMCs. This clonotype was sampled from a human donor in good health. The rearrangement joins TRBV7-8 to TRBJ2-3, with D perhaps being TRBD1 or TRBD2 (5 bases each). Written as DNA, the CDR3 is TGTGCCAGCATCAAATTCGGGACGTCTCACCGCACAGATACGCAGTATTTT. This codes for CASIKFGTSHRTDTQYF.